Sequencing of this T cell receptor (beta chain) was carried out in a study of blood T cell repertoires in COVID-19. Study summary: Researchers got acute and convalescent COVID-19 samples from the United States, Italy and Spain. PBMCs, B-cell-depleted T cells, or T cells provided the cDNA or gDNA that made up the material.

Those who participated ranged in age from roughly 18 to 89 years and resided in 20 to 25 US areas. Participants' reported clinical history set cohort assignment. This CDR3 is 13 amino acids long. V shed 1 base and J shed 5 bases, with 9 bases lying between them. CDR1 and CDR2 (germline): SGHRS, YFSETQ. TCRdb keeps only in-frame clones here, not all; method: immunoSEQ multiplex PCR. The repertoire holds hundreds of thousands of clones, 70% to 90% seen once, with around 4% in the top ten. This TCR derives from a young man with acute COVID-19. V is TRBV5-1 and J is TRBJ1-1; a possible D gene is TRBD1 (5 bases). Sequenced sample: PBMCs or T cells enriched from blood (not recorded which). In nucleotides, the CDR3 is TGCGCCAGCAGCTTGACGACAGCGACTGAAGCTTTCTTT. This translates into CASSLTTATEAFF.